One sample yielded the 32 T cell receptor beta chains listed below, sequenced in a study of T cell clonality in common variable immunodeficiency. No antigen is known for these receptors. TCRdb's copy holds only in-frame clones and misses some; the assay was immunoSEQ multiplex PCR. Observed in the sample are under 30,000 clones, none of them singletons. Study-level results: Reportedly, TCR beta sequences from common variable immunodeficiency showed fewer deletions and N-nucleotide insertions.

The sequencing input was peripheral blood mononuclear cells. These receptors were collected from a human donor with common variable immunodeficiency.

This clone was recorded at least ten times. The read terminates 3 residues ahead of where the CDR3 ends, so the germline J gene completes it. The V call is TRBV28, the J call TRBJ2-7; 8 positions agree with TRBD1. Per the germline V gene, CDR1 is MDHEN and CDR2 is SYDVKM. This CDR3 spans 13 amino acids. Trimming at V came to 5 bases and at J to 5 bases, leaving 5 bases not matched to a gene. Here the CDR3 reads CASSVSRGHEQYF. The sequenced part of the CDR3 DNA is TGTGCCAGCAGTGTTTCCAGGGGGCACGAG. The variable domain in full, with the rest retrieved from reference TRBV28 and TRBJ2-7, is DVKVTQSSRYLVKRTGEKVFLECVQDMDHENMFWYRQDPGLGLRLIYFSYDVKMKEKGDIPEGYSVSREKKERFSLILESASTNQTSMYLCASSVSRGHEQYFGPGTRLTVT.

On this clone: The read ends 3 residues early relative to the CDR3; the germline J gene fills the gap. The chain links TRBV2 to TRBJ2-1; TRBD2 matches 14 bases. V gave up 7 bases and J gave up 2 bases; unmatched junction bases: 13. The CDR3 runs 19 residues. From germline, CDR1 is SNHLY and CDR2 FYNNEI. The CDR3 here is CASIEGGLAGVGAYNEQFF. The CDR3 bases that were read are TGTGCCAGCATCGAGGGGGGACTAGCGGGAGTAGGGGCCTACAATGAG.

For this clone: The read halts 3 residues ahead of the CDR3 end, with the missing end drawn from the germline J gene. This rearrangement joins TRBV6-2 or TRBV6-3 to TRBJ2-7; D remains ambiguous. Germline lookup yields CDR1 MNHEY and CDR2 SVGEGT. The CDR3 runs to 15 residues. V lost 0 bases and J lost 0, with 9 bases in between. The CDR3 spells CASSYSSDNSYEQYF. The CDR3 DNA, read in part, is TGTGCCAGCAGTTACTCCAGTGATAACTCCTACGAG.

Notes on this clone: The read stops 3 residues short of the end of the CDR3; the missing end is completed from the germline J gene. V is TRBV30 and J is TRBJ2-7; D may be TRBD1 (5 bases). Germline V gene sequence: CDR1 GTSNPN, CDR2 SVGIG (reference sequence). V was cut by 5 bases and J by 0 bases, with 14 bases left in between. The CDR3 totals 14 residues. CDR3 bases read: TGTGCCTGGCGCCGAGACAGCCTCTCCTACGAG. Translating it yields CAWRRDSLSYE. The entire CDR3 is CAWRRDSLSYEQYF.

This clone was found many times. The CDR3 end is not reached by the read, which stops 3 residues before it; the germline J gene fills it in. The chain recombines TRBV2 with TRBJ1-4; D call uncertain. V was clipped by 3 bases and J by 8 bases, with 7 bases between them. Per the germline V gene, CDR1 is SNHLY and CDR2 is FYNNEI. CDR3 length: 12 amino acids. CDR3 sequence reads: CASSDIREKLFF. The DNA read from the CDR3 is TGTGCCAGCAGTGATATTAGAGAAAAA.

Points on this clone: Read coverage stops 3 residues before the CDR3 terminus; the germline J gene supplies the remainder. Other nucleotide sequences from this sample produce the same CDR3. This chain uses TRBV5-1 with TRBJ2-7; TRBD2 agrees at 9 bases. Germline V gene data show CDR1 as SGHRS and CDR2 as YFSETQ. V shed 4 bases, J shed 2 bases, and the junction held 4 bases outside the gene matches. The CDR3 is 14 amino acids. Here the CDR3 reads CASSIAGATYEQYF. The CDR3 DNA, read in part, is TGCGCCAGCAGCATAGCGGGAGCCACCTACGAG. Full variable domain (rest looked up from reference TRBV5-1 and TRBJ2-7): KAGVTQTPRYLIKTRGQQVTLSCSPISGHRSVSWYQQTPGQGLQFLFEYFSETQRNKGNFPGRFSGRQFSNSRSEMNVSTLELGDSALYLCASSIAGATYEQYFGPGTRLTVT.

There are a few counts of this clone. Read sequence stops 3 residues before the CDR3 end, and the germline J gene provides the missing end. This rearrangement joins TRBV18 to TRBJ1-1, with 7 positions matching TRBD1. The germline V gene encodes CDR1 KGHSH and CDR2 LQKENI. The CDR3 totals 14 residues. CDR3 loop: CASSLGTDRTEAFF. The CDR3 DNA, read in part, is TGTGCCAGCTCACTTGGGACAGACCGGACGGAA.

On this clone: The CDR3 end is not reached by the read, which stops 3 residues before it; the germline J gene fills it in. The gene calls are TRBV2 and TRBJ1-5; D is perhaps TRBD1 (6 bases). CDR1 is SNHLY, CDR2 FYNNEI, per germline. The CDR3 contains 18 residues. The V end was cut by 6 bases, the J end by 4 bases, with 25 bases between. The chain's CDR3 is CASSQSGGPGWRNQPQHF. The CDR3 DNA, read in part, is TGTGCCAGCAGCCAAAGTGGGGGCCCGGGCTGGCGGAATCAGCCC.

This clone was seen at least ten times. The read is 3 residues too short to cover the CDR3 end, so that end is filled in from the germline J gene. The V and J genes are TRBV19 and TRBJ2-3; 7 bases are a match to TRBD2. CDR3 length: 14 amino acids. Germline lookup yields CDR1 LNHDA and CDR2 SQIVND (reference sequence). V lost 10 bases to trimming and J lost 0 bases; unmatched junction nucleotides: 7. CDR3 protein: CATKATSSTDTQYF. CDR3 bases read: TGTGCCACTAAAGCGACTAGCAGCACAGATACG. Based on the CDR3 plus reference TRBV19 and TRBJ2-3, the full variable domain is DGGITQSPKYLFRKEGQNVTLSCEQNLNHDAMYWYRQDPGQGLRLIYYSQIVNDFQKGDIAEGYSVSREKKESFPLTVTSAQKNPTAFYLCATKATSSTDTQYFGPGTRLTVL.

This clone was seen only a few times. The read ends 3 residues before the CDR3 terminus; that terminus is restored from the germline J gene. This chain uses TRBV19 with TRBJ1-1; D is ambiguous. The ends were cut back, 3 bases at V and 5 bases at J, with 10 bases in the middle. This CDR3 comprises 13 residues. Germline V lookup: CDR1 LNHDA, CDR2 SQIVND (reference sequence). The sequenced CDR3 bases are TGTGCCAGTAGTATGATGGGCCGAACTGAA. Translation gives CASSMMGRTE. The complete CDR3 protein is CASSMMGRTEAFF.

This clone was detected a few times. The CDR3 extends 3 residues past the end of the read, so its final part is completed from the germline J gene. This chain joins TRBV7-2 and TRBJ2-5, with 8 nucleotides matching TRBD1. Germline V CDR1 and CDR2: SGHTA, FQGNSA. The V and J ends lost 5 bases and 5 bases, in that order; junction bases with no gene match: 7. The CDR3 extends over 14 amino acids. Incomplete CDR3 DNA: TGTGCCAGCAGCCAGGGGGCGGGGTGGGAGACC. Its protein is CASSQGAGWET. The entire CDR3 protein reads CASSQGAGWETQYF.

This clone was seen ten or more times. CDR3 in amino acids: CASSQGTSGTFTGELFF. The CDR3 bases that were read are TGTGCCAGCAGCCAAGGGACTAGCGGGACCTTTACCGGGGAG. This chain links TRBV3-1 (or the pseudogene TRBV3-2) with TRBJ2-2; the match to TRBD2 covers 12 bases. The CDR3 is cut off 3 residues early in the read; its end comes from the germline J gene. This CDR3 comprises 17 residues. CDR1 is LGHDT, CDR2 YNNKEL, per germline (reference sequence). V gave up 1 base and J gave up 5 bases; unmatched junction bases: 5.

Concerning this clone itself: The read ends 3 residues before the CDR3 terminus; that terminus is restored from the germline J gene. V is TRBV19 and J is TRBJ1-3; the D is unclear. This CDR3 region has 15 residues. Per the germline V gene, CDR1 is LNHDA and CDR2 is SQIVND (reference sequence). Trimming left V 1 base short and J 1 base short, with 8 bases between. CDR3 region: CASSIGEGSGNTIYF. CDR3 DNA (partial): TGTGCCAGTAGTATAGGAGAAGGGTCTGGAAACACC.

Concerning this clone: The missing CDR3 end, 3 residues past where the read stops, is filled in from the germline J gene. The chain links TRBV19 to TRBJ2-5; TRBD2 might be the D (6 bases). The length of the CDR3 is 15 residues. CDR1 LNHDA and CDR2 SQIVND come from the germline V gene (reference sequence). The germline V and J ends were trimmed by 1 base and 5 bases, with 14 bases remaining between them. The sequenced part of the CDR3 DNA is TGTGCCAGTAGTATAGGAGCGGGCTGGGGGGAGACC. This codes for CASSIGAGWGET. In full, the CDR3 reads CASSIGAGWGETQYF.

Points on this clone: The read terminates 3 residues before the CDR3 end, so the remaining end is supplied by the germline J gene. The chain is built from TRBV6-1 and TRBJ1-6; tentative D call: TRBD1 (6 bases). The CDR3 contains 14 residues. From germline, CDR1 is MNHNS and CDR2 SASEGT. Deletions cut 1 base from V and 8 bases from J, with 9 bases between. CDR3 sequence: CASSEVTGYSPLHF. Incomplete CDR3 DNA: TGTGCCAGCAGTGAAGTCACAGGGTATTCACCC.

This clone came up many times. The read stops 3 residues short of the end of the CDR3; the missing end is completed from the germline J gene. The J gene is TRBJ2-7, the V gene TRBV7-9; 10 positions agree with TRBD2. With 5 bases clipped from V and 0 bases from J, the junction kept 4 bases outside the gene matches. There are 15 residues in the CDR3. The germline V gene has CDR1 SEHNR and CDR2 FQNEAQ (reference sequence). The sequenced part of the CDR3 DNA is TGTGCCAGCAGCCCAGGGACTAGCGACTCCTACGAG. Its translation is CASSPGTSDSYE. In full, the CDR3 reads CASSPGTSDSYEQYF.

This clone was observed a handful of times. CDR3 in amino acids: CAWSVGQGHGYTF. The CDR3 bases that were read are TGTGCCTGGAGTGTGGGACAGGGCCATGGC. This sequence joins TRBV30 and TRBJ1-2; 9 bases match TRBD1. The sequenced fragment ends 3 residues before the CDR3 boundary, so the rest is inferred from the germline J gene. V was clipped by 0 bases and J by 6 bases; unmatched bases: 2. The length of the CDR3 is 13 residues. Germline CDR1 and CDR2: GTSNPN and SVGIG (reference sequence).

This clone turned up a few times. The read comes to an end 3 residues before the CDR3 does, leaving the germline J gene to fill in the end. The chain has TRBV7-8 and TRBJ2-4; no reliable D call. The CDR3 totals 13 residues. Deletions cut 1 base from V and 7 bases from J, with 8 bases between. Germline V lookup: CDR1 SGHVS, CDR2 FQNEAQ. This CDR3 is CASSLDSGNIQYF. The sequenced CDR3 bases are TGTGCCAGCAGCTTAGATTCCGGGAACATT.

With respect to this clone: The read ends 3 residues early relative to the CDR3; the germline J gene fills the gap. The V and J genes are TRBV19 and TRBJ2-1; a weak D match, TRBD1 (6 bases). The CDR3 runs to 15 residues. The germline gives CDR1 LNHDA, CDR2 SQIVND (reference sequence). Trimming removed 1 base from V and 7 bases from J, with 14 bases in between. The part of the CDR3 DNA that was read is TGTGCCAGTAGTATAGGACCAGGGACAACAAATGAG. This translates into CASSIGPGTTNE. The whole CDR3 is CASSIGPGTTNEQFF.

Notes on this clone: The sequenced fragment ends 3 residues before the CDR3 boundary, so the rest is inferred from the germline J gene. The rearrangement links TRBV10-3 to TRBJ2-5, with 7 bases identical to TRBD1. CDR1 is ENHRY, CDR2 SYGVKD, per germline. After removal of 7 bases from V and 2 bases from J, the junction contained 4 bases not matched to a gene. The CDR3 loop spans 13 amino acids. The covered CDR3 bases are TGTGCCATCAAGGGACAGCCTCAAGAGACC. It is translated as CAIKGQPQET. The CDR3 in full is CAIKGQPQETQYF.

This clone was observed a handful of times. CDR3 amino acids: CASSSFSSGNTIYF. Partial CDR3 DNA: TGTGCCAGCAGCTCGTTTAGCTCTGGAAACACC. This chain uses TRBV7-6 with TRBJ1-3; unclear D gene. Read sequence stops 3 residues before the CDR3 end, and the germline J gene provides the missing end. Germline CDR1 and CDR2: SGHVS and FNYEAQ. With 4 bases removed from V and 0 bases from J, the gap between germline ends came to 7 bases. The CDR3 spans 14 residues.

Only a few counts were recorded for this clone. The CDR3 extends 3 residues past the end of the read, so its final part is completed from the germline J gene. The chain links TRBV18 to TRBJ2-2; D unresolved. Germline CDR1 and CDR2: KGHSH and LQKENI. Trimming shortened V by 1 base and J by 6 bases, and 12 bases separated the two germline ends. This CDR3 has 15 amino acids. The sequenced CDR3 bases are TGTGCCAGCTCACCACTGGAACAGCCCTCCGGGGAG. It yields the protein CASSPLEQPSGE. The whole CDR3 sequence is CASSPLEQPSGELFF.

There are many counts of this clone. Read sequence stops 3 residues before the CDR3 end, and the germline J gene provides the missing end. The V and J genes are TRBV19 and TRBJ1-4, with D uncertain. Trimming stripped 0 bases from V and 0 bases from J, with 5 bases between. CDR1 is LNHDA and CDR2 is SQIVND in the germline V gene (reference sequence). The CDR3 runs 15 residues. The sequenced part of the CDR3 DNA is TGTGCCAGTAGTATAGATACAGCAACTAATGAAAAA. It encodes CASSIDTATNEK. The entire CDR3 sequence reads CASSIDTATNEKLFF.

About this clone itself: Read data end 3 residues before the CDR3 end; the end is taken from the germline J gene. The chain uses TRBV19 and TRBJ1-1; perhaps TRBD1 as D (5 bases). V was clipped by 3 bases and J by 5 bases, with 13 bases between them. The CDR3 is made up of 14 amino acids. Germline V gene data show CDR1 as LNHDA and CDR2 as SQIVND (reference sequence). CDR3 in amino acids: CASSITTGGTEAFF. The part of the CDR3 DNA that was read is TGTGCCAGTAGTATTACGACCGGGGGGACTGAA.

Points on this clone: The read finishes 3 residues shy of the CDR3 end, and the germline J gene is used to complete it. This sequence joins TRBV7-9 and TRBJ1-4; 7 nucleotides line up with TRBD1. The CDR3 length is 15 residues. J was trimmed by 5 bases and V by 4 bases; bases with no gene match: 7. Germline V CDR1 and CDR2: SEHNR, FQNEAQ (reference sequence). CDR3 sequence: CASSSLAGGNEKLFF. CDR3 bases read: TGTGCCAGCAGCTCCCTGGCAGGGGGGAATGAAAAA.

In regard to this clone: Read sequence stops 3 residues before the CDR3 end, and the germline J gene provides the missing end. The V gene is TRBV7-8, the J gene TRBJ1-5; 8 bases agree with TRBD1. Germline V gene lookup returns CDR1 SGHVS and CDR2 FQNEAQ. This CDR3 has 14 amino acids. Trimming removed 3 bases from V and 7 bases from J; junction bases left unmatched: 5. The sequenced CDR3 bases are TGTGCCAGCAGCTTGACAGGGGAAGGGCAGCCC. Its protein product is CASSLTGEGQP. The entire CDR3 protein reads CASSLTGEGQPQHF.

This clone was observed at least ten times. The missing CDR3 end, 3 residues past where the read stops, is filled in from the germline J gene. The chain joins TRBV18 to TRBJ2-5, with D perhaps matching TRBD2 (6 bases). The V and J ends lost 3 bases and 3 bases respectively, with 11 bases between them. The CDR3 length is 14 residues. The germline gives CDR1 KGHSH, CDR2 LQKENI. CDR3 bases read: TGTGCCAGCTCACCTTTGGGGGGTAAAGAGACC. It is translated as CASSPLGGKET. The whole CDR3 region reads CASSPLGGKETQYF.

In its sample, this clone was seen a few times. The read terminates 3 residues before the CDR3 end, so the remaining end is supplied by the germline J gene. The rearrangement links TRBV2 to TRBJ1-6; D remains ambiguous. V was clipped by 6 bases and J by 10 bases, with 19 bases between them. CDR1 and CDR2 (germline): SNHLY, FYNNEI. This CDR3 spans 15 amino acids. This CDR3 is CASRAAGFEESPLHF. Partial CDR3 DNA: TGTGCCAGCAGGGCCGCGGGCTTCGAGGAATCACCC.

This clone was counted between two and nine times. The part of the CDR3 DNA that was read is TGTGCCTGGAGTGTACTTGCAGGGGGAGCGGGCGGC. Translation: CAWSVLAGGAGG. The entire CDR3 sequence reads CAWSVLAGGAGGYTF. The genes are TRBV30 and TRBJ1-2; 7 positions agree with TRBD1. The read falls 3 residues short of the CDR3 end, and the missing part is taken from the germline J gene. The germline V gene has CDR1 GTSNPN and CDR2 SVGIG (reference sequence). This CDR3 contains 15 residues.

This clone turned up a few times. The DNA ends 3 residues before the CDR3 does, and the rest of the CDR3 is filled in from the germline J gene. The chain uses TRBV30 and TRBJ2-2, with 7 bases lining up with TRBD2. The J segment lost 4 bases and the V segment lost 3 bases, leaving 8 bases of the junction unmatched. Germline CDR1 and CDR2: GTSNPN and SVGIG (reference sequence). The CDR3 is 15 amino acids. CDR3 bases read: TGTGCCTGGAGGGTAGCGGGCGGACCCACCGGGGAG. Translated, it gives CAWRVAGGPTGE. The full-length CDR3 reads as CAWRVAGGPTGELFF.

For this clone: The read falls 3 residues short of the CDR3 end, and the missing part is taken from the germline J gene. This sample also contains other DNA sequences that code for the same CDR3. The rearrangement uses TRBV2 and TRBJ2-7; D call uncertain. V lost 4 bases, J lost 4 bases, and 8 bases lay in between. Germline V CDR1 and CDR2: SNHLY, FYNNEI. The CDR3 loop spans 12 amino acids. CDR3 sequence reads: CASSGTGYEQYF. CDR3 bases read: TGTGCCAGCAGTGGCACGGGTTACGAG.

This clone was observed a handful of times. The CDR3 end falls 3 residues outside the read, so it is completed with the germline J gene. The V gene is TRBV19, the J gene TRBJ1-4, with 7 bases lining up with TRBD1. From germline, CDR1 is LNHDA and CDR2 SQIVND (reference sequence). V lost 5 bases and J lost 3; bases outside the gene matches: 9. This CDR3 comprises 16 residues. The CDR3 sequence: CASSVALGTANEKLFF. The part of the CDR3 DNA that was read is TGTGCCAGTAGTGTTGCATTGGGGACAGCTAATGAAAAA. The whole variable domain, remainder taken from reference TRBV19 and TRBJ1-4, is DGGITQSPKYLFRKEGQNVTLSCEQNLNHDAMYWYRQDPGQGLRLIYYSQIVNDFQKGDIAEGYSVSREKKESFPLTVTSAQKNPTAFYLCASSVALGTANEKLFFGSGTQLSVL.